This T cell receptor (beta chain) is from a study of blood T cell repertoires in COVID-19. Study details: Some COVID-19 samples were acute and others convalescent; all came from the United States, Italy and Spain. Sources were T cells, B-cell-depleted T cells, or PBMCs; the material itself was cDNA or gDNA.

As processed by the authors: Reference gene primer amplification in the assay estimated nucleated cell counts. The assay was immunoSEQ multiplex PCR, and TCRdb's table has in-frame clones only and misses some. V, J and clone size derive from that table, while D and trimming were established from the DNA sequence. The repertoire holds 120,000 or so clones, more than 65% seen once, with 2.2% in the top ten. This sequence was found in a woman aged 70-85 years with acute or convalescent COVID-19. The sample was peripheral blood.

The CDR3 DNA follows: TGTGCCATCAGTGAGCCCGGACTAGCGGCCTACGAGCAGTACTTC. It codes for CAISEPGLAAYEQYF. The chain recombines TRBV10-3 with TRBJ2-7, with 10 bases identical to TRBD2. The junction had 3 bases not matched to a gene; V was cut back by 2 bases and J by 2 bases. Germline values: CDR1 ENHRY, CDR2 SYGVKD. This CDR3 comprises 15 residues.